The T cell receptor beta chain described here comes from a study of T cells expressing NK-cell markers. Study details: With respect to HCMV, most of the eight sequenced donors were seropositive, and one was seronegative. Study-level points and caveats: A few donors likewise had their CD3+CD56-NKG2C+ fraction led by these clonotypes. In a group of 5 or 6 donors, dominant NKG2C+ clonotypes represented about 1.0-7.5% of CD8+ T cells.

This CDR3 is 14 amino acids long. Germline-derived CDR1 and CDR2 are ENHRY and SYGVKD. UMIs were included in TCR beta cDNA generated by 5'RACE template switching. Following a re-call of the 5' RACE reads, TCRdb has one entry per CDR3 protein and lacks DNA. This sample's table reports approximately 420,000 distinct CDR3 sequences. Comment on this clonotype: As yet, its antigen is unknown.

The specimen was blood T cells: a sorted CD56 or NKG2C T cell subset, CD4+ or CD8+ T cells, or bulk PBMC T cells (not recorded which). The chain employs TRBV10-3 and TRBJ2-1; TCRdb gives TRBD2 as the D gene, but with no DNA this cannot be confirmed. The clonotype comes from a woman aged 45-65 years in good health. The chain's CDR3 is CAISEILEDGEQFF.